What follows is one TCR beta chain and its context. Its matching antigen is unknown. Germline CDR1 reads SGHTA; CDR2 reads FQGNSA. The V segment lost 1 base and the J segment 1 base; nucleotides outside the gene matches: 3. The CDR3 extends over 15 amino acids. At the survey level, the v3.0 immunoSEQ assay was run. The data were produced by immunoSEQ multiplex PCR, yet TCRdb's version contains in-frame clones alone and is incomplete. This table holds about 36,000 clones, approximately 85% found once. This sample was included in a study of long-term antiretroviral therapy in people with HIV. Study as a whole: Collection of the earliest samples took place about a decade ahead of the 2015 immediate-ART recommendation.

Study-wide findings and caveats: Records did not include ART adherence, viral resistance or therapy changes. Once patients were on ART, diversity went higher but still fell short of transplant donor controls. HIV repertoire CDR3 lengths ranged less widely than those of controls.

The receptor was derived from a man between 18 and 29 years old with HIV. The V and J genes are TRBV7-2 and TRBJ2-7, with 8 bases lining up with TRBD1. The material sequenced was unsorted PBMCs, taken 2.2 years after starting antiretroviral therapy. This CDR3 is CASSLGDRTSYEQYF. CDR3 bases: TGTGCCAGCAGCTTAGGGGACAGGACATCCTACGAGCAGTACTTC.